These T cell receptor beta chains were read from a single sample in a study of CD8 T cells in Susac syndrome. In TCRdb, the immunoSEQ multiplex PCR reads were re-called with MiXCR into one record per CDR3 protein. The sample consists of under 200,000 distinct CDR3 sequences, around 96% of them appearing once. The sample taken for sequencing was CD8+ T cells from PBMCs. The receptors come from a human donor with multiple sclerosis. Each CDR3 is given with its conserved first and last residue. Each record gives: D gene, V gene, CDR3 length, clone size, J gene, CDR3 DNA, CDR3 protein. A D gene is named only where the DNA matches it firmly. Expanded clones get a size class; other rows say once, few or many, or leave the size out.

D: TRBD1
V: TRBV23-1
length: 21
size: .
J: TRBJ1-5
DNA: TGCGCCAGCAGTCAATCTGGGGTGAGGGGGAGACAGGGGGCCAGCAATCAGCCCCAGCATTTT
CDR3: CASSQSGVRGRQGASNQPQHF

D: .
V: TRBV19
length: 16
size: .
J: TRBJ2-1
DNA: TGTGCCAGTAGTGCTCTCGATGGCGGGATAGTAGATGAGCAGTTCTTC
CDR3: CASSALDGGIVDEQFF

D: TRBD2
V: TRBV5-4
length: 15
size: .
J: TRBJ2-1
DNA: TGTGCCAGCAGCTTGGCGGTAGCGGGATACAATGAGCAGTTCTTC
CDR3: CASSLAVAGYNEQFF

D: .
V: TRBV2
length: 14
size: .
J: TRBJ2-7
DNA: TGTGCCAGCAGTGGCGGACGGCAGTTCTACGAGCAGTACTTC
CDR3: CASSGGRQFYEQYF

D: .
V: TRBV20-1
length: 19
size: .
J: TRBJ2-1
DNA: TGCAGTGCTAGAGATCCCGGACCGTGGACAAGAAACTCCTACAATGAGCAGTTCTTC
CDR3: CSARDPGPWTRNSYNEQFF

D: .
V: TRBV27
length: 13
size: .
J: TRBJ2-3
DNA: TGTGCCAGCAACAGTCTAGCATCGGATACGCAGTATTTT
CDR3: CASNSLASDTQYF

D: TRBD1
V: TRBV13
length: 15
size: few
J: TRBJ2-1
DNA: TGTGCCAGCAGCTTGTGGGGACAGGGGGCGATTGAGCAGTTCTTC
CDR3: CASSLWGQGAIEQFF

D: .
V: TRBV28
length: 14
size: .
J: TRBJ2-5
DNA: TGTGCCAGCAGTTTATCAGAAGTCCAAGAGACCCAGTACTTC
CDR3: CASSLSEVQETQYF

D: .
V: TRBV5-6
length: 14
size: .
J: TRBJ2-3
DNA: TGTGCCAGCAGCTCGACCACTAGCACAGATACGCAGTATTTT
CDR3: CASSSTTSTDTQYF

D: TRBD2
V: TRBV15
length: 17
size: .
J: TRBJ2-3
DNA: TGTGCCACCAGCAGAGATCTGAGCGGGAGGGGCACAGATACGCAGTATTTT
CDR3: CATSRDLSGRGTDTQYF

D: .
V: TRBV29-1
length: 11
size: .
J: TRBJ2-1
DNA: TGCAGCGTAACCGCCGGGAGCTTGCAGTTCTTC
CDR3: CSVTAGSLQFF

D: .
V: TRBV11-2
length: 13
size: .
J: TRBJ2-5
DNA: TGTGCCAGCAGCTTAGGGACCATTGGGACCCAGTACTTC
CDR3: CASSLGTIGTQYF

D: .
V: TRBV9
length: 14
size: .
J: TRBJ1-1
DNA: TGTGCCAGCAGCGAGGCGGCTACTAACACTGAAGCTTTCTTT
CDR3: CASSEAATNTEAFF

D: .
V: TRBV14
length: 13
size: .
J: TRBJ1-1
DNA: TGTGCCAGCAGCCCTCTGGGACCGGAGAAAGCTTTCTTT
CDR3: CASSPLGPEKAFF

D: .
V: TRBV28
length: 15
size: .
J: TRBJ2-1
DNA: TGTGCCAGCAGTTCGTACATAAGCTCCTACAATGAGCAGTTCTTC
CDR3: CASSSYISSYNEQFF

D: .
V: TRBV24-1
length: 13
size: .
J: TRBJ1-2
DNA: TGTGCCACCAGTCTTACAGGGACGGAGGGCTACACCTTC
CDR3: CATSLTGTEGYTF

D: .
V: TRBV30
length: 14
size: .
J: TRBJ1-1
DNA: TGTGCCTGGAGTGTACTGGGGGTAAACACTGAAGCTTTCTTT
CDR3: CAWSVLGVNTEAFF

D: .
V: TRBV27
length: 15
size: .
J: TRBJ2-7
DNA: TGTGCCAGCAGTGGTCGGGGACACCCTTCCTACGAGCAGTACTTC
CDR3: CASSGRGHPSYEQYF

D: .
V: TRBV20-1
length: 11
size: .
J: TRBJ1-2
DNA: TGCAGTGCACAAGCTCTGGGTGGCTACACCTTC
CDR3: CSAQALGGYTF

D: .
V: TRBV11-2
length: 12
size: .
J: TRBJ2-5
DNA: TGTGCCAGCGGGGGTCGTGAAGAGACCCAGTACTTC
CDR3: CASGGREETQYF

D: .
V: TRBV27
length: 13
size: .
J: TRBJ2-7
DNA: TGTGCCAGCAGCAGCGACTCGTCCTACGAGCAGTACTTC
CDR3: CASSSDSSYEQYF

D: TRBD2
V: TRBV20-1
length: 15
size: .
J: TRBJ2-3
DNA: TGCAGTGCTATAAAAAGCGGGAGGGGCACAGATACGCAGTATTTT
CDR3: CSAIKSGRGTDTQYF